The entry that follows covers one TCR beta chain sequence. The target antigen is unknown. The record originates from a study of blood T cell dynamics during melanoma immunotherapy. Study in general: Standard first-line treatment here was pembrolizumab or nivolumab plus ipilimumab in metastatic melanoma.

Study observations and caveats: Disease-control patients' PBMC repertoires became either more clonal or more diverse at W3.

Using immunoSEQ multiplex PCR, the repertoire was profiled, and TCRdb retains in-frame clones only, with some absent. The sample includes more than 9,000 clones, about 87% of them seen just once. CDR3 length: 15 amino acids. V lost 2 bases to trimming and J lost 0 bases; unmatched junction nucleotides: 0. CDR1 is SGHTA and CDR2 is FQGNSA in the germline V gene. The time point: week 3, after first cycle of checkpoint inhibitor. One draw preceded checkpoint blockade; another followed its first cycle at week 3. This chain joins TRBV7-2 and TRBJ2-3; 9 bases match TRBD2. The sequencing used blood, collected from a patient treated with checkpoint blockade. This TCR was recovered from a human donor with melanoma. The CDR3 reads CASSLTSGSTDTQYF. The CDR3, as DNA: TGTGCCAGCAGCTTAACTAGCGGGAGCACAGATACGCAGTATTTT. The complete variable domain, with remaining parts taken from reference TRBV7-2 and TRBJ2-3, reads GAGVSQSPSNKVTEKGKDVELRCDPISGHTALYWYRQSLGQGLEFLIYFQGNSAPDKSGLPSDRFSAERTGGSVSTLTIQRTQQEDSAVYLCASSLTSGSTDTQYFGPGTRLTVL.